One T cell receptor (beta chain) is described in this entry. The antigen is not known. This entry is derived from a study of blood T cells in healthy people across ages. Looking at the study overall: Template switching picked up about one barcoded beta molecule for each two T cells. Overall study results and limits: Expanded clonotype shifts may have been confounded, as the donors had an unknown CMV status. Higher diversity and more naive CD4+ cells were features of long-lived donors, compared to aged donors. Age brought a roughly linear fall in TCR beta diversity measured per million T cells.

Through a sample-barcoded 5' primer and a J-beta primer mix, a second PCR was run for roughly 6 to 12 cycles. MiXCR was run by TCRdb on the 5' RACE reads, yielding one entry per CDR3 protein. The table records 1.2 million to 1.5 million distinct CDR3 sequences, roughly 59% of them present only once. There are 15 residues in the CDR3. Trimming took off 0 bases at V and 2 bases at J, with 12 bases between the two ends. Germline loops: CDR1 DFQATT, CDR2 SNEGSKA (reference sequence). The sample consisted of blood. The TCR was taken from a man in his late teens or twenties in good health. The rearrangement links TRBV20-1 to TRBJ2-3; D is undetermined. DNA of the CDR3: TGCAGTGCTAGAGACCCGGGCCGCAACACAGATACGCAGTATTTT. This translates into CSARDPGRNTDTQYF.